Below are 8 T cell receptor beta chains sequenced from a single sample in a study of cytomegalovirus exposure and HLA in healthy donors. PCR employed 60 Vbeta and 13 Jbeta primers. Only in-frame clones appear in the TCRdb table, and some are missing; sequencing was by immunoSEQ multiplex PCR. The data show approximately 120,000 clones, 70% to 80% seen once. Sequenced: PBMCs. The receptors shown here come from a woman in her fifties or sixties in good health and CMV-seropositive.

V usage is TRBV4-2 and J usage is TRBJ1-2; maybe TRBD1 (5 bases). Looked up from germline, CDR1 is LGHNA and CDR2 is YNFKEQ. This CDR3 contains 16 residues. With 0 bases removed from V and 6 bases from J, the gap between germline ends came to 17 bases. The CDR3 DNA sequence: TGTGCCAGCAGCCAAGATCTTGAAGGGGCTTGGAATGGCTACACCTTC. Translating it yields CASSQDLEGAWNGYTF.

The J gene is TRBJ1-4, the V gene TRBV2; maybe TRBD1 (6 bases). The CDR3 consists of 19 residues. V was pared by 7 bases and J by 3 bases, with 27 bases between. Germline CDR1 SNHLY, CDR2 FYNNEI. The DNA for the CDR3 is TGTGCCAGCATCCTAACCTTCCCGGCGCCGACAGGTCCTAATGAAAAACTGTTTTTT. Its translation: CASILTFPAPTGPNEKLFF.

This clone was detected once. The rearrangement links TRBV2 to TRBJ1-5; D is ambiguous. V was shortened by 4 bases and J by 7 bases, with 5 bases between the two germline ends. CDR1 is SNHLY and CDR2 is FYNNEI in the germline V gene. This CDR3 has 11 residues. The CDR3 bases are TGTGCCAGCAGTGTGGGCCAGCCCCAGCATTTT. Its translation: CASSVGQPQHF.

The CDR3 DNA reads TGTGCCAGCAGTTACCCCCCGCGGGAGGGAGTTAATGAGCAGTTCTTC. It translates to CASSYPPREGVNEQFF. V and J are TRBV6-5 and TRBJ2-1; 9 bases align to TRBD2. J gave up 7 bases and V 2 bases, and 9 bases lay outside the gene matches. The germline V gene has CDR1 MNHEY and CDR2 SVGAGI. This CDR3 has 16 amino acids.

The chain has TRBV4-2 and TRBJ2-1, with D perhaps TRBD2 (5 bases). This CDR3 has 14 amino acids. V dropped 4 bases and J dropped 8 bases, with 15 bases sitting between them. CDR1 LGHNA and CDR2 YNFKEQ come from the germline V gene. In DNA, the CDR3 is TGTGCCAGCAGCCGCACCGGGGTCCTCGATGAGCAGTTCTTC. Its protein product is CASSRTGVLDEQFF.

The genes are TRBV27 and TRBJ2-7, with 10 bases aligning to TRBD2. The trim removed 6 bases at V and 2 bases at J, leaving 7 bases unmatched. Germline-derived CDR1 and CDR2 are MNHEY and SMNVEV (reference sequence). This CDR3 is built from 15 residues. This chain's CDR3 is CASRKVAGGPYEQYF. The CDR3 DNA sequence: TGTGCCAGCAGGAAAGTAGCGGGGGGACCCTACGAGCAGTACTTC.

CDR3: CASSPLSRTRGEWYEQFF. DNA for the CDR3: TGTGCCAGCAGCCCTTTATCCAGGACTAGGGGAGAATGGTATGAGCAGTTCTTC. The J gene is TRBJ2-1, the V gene TRBV11-2; TRBD2 agrees at 7 bases. The germline gives CDR1 SGHAT, CDR2 FQNNGV. V shed 5 bases, J shed 8 bases, and the junction held 21 bases outside the gene matches. The CDR3 extends over 18 amino acids.

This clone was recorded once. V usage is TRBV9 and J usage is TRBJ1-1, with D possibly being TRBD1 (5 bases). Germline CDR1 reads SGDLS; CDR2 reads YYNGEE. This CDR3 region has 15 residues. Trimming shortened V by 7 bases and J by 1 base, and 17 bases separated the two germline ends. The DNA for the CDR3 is TGTGCCAGCGGAGTGGATACAGGTCAGAACACTGAAGCTTTCTTT. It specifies CASGVDTGQNTEAFF.